These T cell receptor beta chains were read from a single sample in a study of human T cells and chemical hapten exposure. TCRdb re-derived calls from the RACE reads in MiXCR, one entry per CDR3 protein. This sample has approximately 33,000 distinct CDR3 sequences; 7% to 8.5% occur once, and the top ten carry almost 10%. The sample comprised whole blood. These receptors all come from a human donor in good health. Some clones in this sample may be carry-over from other donors' samples. Each CDR3 is given with its conserved first and last residue. The D gene is left open where the match is weak. Rows give clone size only sometimes, using once, few, many, or a class for an expanded clone.

J gene | D gene | clone size | V gene | CDR3 protein | CDR3 DNA
TRBJ1-5 | . | few | TRBV18 | CASSPTSARGGQPQHF | TGTGCCAGCTCACCTACCAGTGCCCGAGGGGGTCAGCCCCAGCATTTT
TRBJ2-1 | . | . | TRBV29-1 | CSVGRGAPNEQFF | TGCAGCGTCGGTCGGGGGGCGCCAAATGAGCAGTTCTTC
TRBJ2-7 | . | many | TRBV7-6 | CASSLDLQGGYDEQYF | TGTGCCAGCAGCTTAGATTTACAGGGAGGGTACGACGAGCAGTACTTC
TRBJ1-1 | TRBD1 | . | TRBV6-6 | CASRTTGLDRGRQSEDGFF | TGTGCCAGCAGAACGACAGGGTTGGACAGGGGGCGACAGAGCGAGGACGGTTTCTTT
TRBJ2-5 | . | many | TRBV5-1 | CASSLRPGQETQYF | TGCGCCAGCAGCTTACGGCCAGGGCAAGAGACCCAGTACTTC
TRBJ1-1 | . | many | TRBV29-1 | CSVHPGPSGTEAFF | TGCAGCGTGCACCCGGGACCTTCGGGCACTGAAGCTTTCTTT
TRBJ1-1 | . | . | TRBV20-1 | CSARERDEAFF | TGCAGTGCTAGAGAACGCGATGAAGCTTTCTTT
TRBJ1-3 | . | few | TRBV12-3/TRBV12-4 | CASSLRHSGNTIYF | TGTGCCAGCAGTTTACGGCACTCTGGAAACACCATATATTTT
TRBJ1-2 | TRBD1 | . | TRBV7-2 | CASSLKALDRGCGSGYTF | TGTGCCAGCAGCTTAAAGGCCCTCGACAGGGGGTGTGGTAGTGGCTACACCTTC
TRBJ2-1 | TRBD2 | . | TRBV4-1 | CASSQEGAGTSGVYNEQFF | TGCGCCAGCAGCCAAGAAGGCGCGGGGACTAGCGGGGTTTACAATGAGCAGTTCTTC
TRBJ1-2 | . | few | TRBV7-9 | CASSSTPSYYGYTF | TGTGCCAGCAGCTCCACCCCCAGCTACTATGGCTACACCTTC
TRBJ1-3 | . | . | TRBV9 | CASSPRSGSFGNTIYF | TGTGCCAGCAGCCCCAGGTCGGGGTCATTTGGAAACACCATATATTTT
TRBJ2-6 | TRBD1 | few | TRBV20-1 | CSARRQGAGGANVLTF | TGCAGTGCTAGACGACAGGGGGCTGGAGGGGCCAACGTCCTGACTTTC
TRBJ2-3 | . | many | TRBV5-1 | CASSVSGTDTQYF | TGCGCCAGCAGCGTTTCAGGCACAGATACGCAGTATTTT
TRBJ1-6 | . | medium-sized | TRBV29-1 | CSVGRSGVEGPFSYNSPLHF | TGCAGCGTTGGACGCTCCGGGGTTGAGGGCCCATTCTCCTATAATTCACCCCTCCACTTT
TRBJ1-4 | TRBD1 | . | TRBV3-1 | CASSQAGQRNEKLFF | TGTGCCAGCAGCCAAGCGGGACAGAGGAATGAAAAACTGTTTTTT
TRBJ2-6 | . | medium-sized | TRBV27 | CASTLDGSGANVLTF | TGTGCCAGCACTCTGGACGGCTCTGGGGCCAACGTCCTGACTTTC
TRBJ2-2 | . | . | TRBV12-3/TRBV12-4 | CASRSSDLTGELFF | TGTGCCAGCAGATCGTCGGATCTCACCGGGGAGCTGTTTTTT
TRBJ2-2 | TRBD1 | many | TRBV19 | CASIETGVTGELFF | TGTGCCAGTATAGAGACAGGGGTTACCGGGGAGCTGTTTTTT
TRBJ1-2 | TRBD1 | . | TRBV5-4 | CASSPDREAGYTF | TGTGCCAGCAGTCCGGACAGGGAAGCTGGCTACACCTTC
TRBJ2-1 | . | many | TRBV24-1 | CATSDLRCDHEQFF | TGTGCCACCAGTGATCTCCGCTGTGACCATGAGCAGTTCTTC
TRBJ2-7 | TRBD1 | . | TRBV7-9 | CASSYADRATYEQYF | TGTGCCAGCAGCTACGCAGACAGGGCTACCTACGAGCAGTACTTC
TRBJ2-1 | . | many | TRBV29-1 | CSVAADSSYNEQFF | TGCAGCGTTGCGGCGGACAGCTCCTACAATGAGCAGTTCTTC
TRBJ1-5 | TRBD1 | few | TRBV7-2 | CASSAGQGYNQPQHF | TGTGCCAGCAGCGCAGGACAGGGGTACAATCAGCCCCAGCATTTT
TRBJ1-6 | . | many | TRBV20-1 | CSARGQYNSPLHF | TGCAGTGCTAGGGGGCAGTATAATTCACCCCTCCACTTT
TRBJ2-3 | TRBD2 | many | TRBV11-2 | CASSPPGLAADTQYF | TGTGCCAGCAGCCCCCCGGGACTAGCCGCAGATACGCAGTATTTT
TRBJ2-3 | . | many | TRBV18 | CASSPLTAQGVDTQYF | TGTGCCAGCTCACCCCTCACCGCCCAGGGTGTAGATACGCAGTATTTT
TRBJ2-3 | TRBD2 | medium-sized | TRBV28 | CASSYHLAGATQYF | TGTGCCAGCAGCTACCACCTAGCGGGCGCTACGCAGTATTTT
TRBJ1-6 | . | few | TRBV12-3/TRBV12-4 | CASSPGGREAPLHF | TGTGCCAGCAGTCCCGGGGGCCGGGAGGCGCCCCTCCACTTT
TRBJ2-6 | . | few | TRBV7-9 | CASSLKGTGANVLTF | TGTGCCAGCAGCTTAAAGGGGACCGGGGCCAACGTCCTGACTTTC
TRBJ1-6 | . | few | TRBV18 | CASSPGLRDNSPLHF | TGTGCCAGCTCACCTGGACTGCGAGATAATTCACCCCTCCACTTT
TRBJ1-2 | TRBD1 | few | TRBV12-3/TRBV12-4 | CASSLSSAGTGNGYTF | TGTGCCAGCAGTTTATCGTCCGCCGGGACAGGGAATGGCTACACCTTC
TRBJ2-5 | . | . | TRBV13 | CASSPPLWSQYQETQYF | TGTGCCAGCAGCCCCCCGCTATGGTCGCAGTACCAAGAGACCCAGTACTTC
TRBJ1-2 | . | many | TRBV21-1 | CASSKKRGHGYTF | TGTGCCAGCAGCAAAAAGAGGGGTCATGGCTACACCTTC
TRBJ1-1 | . | few | TRBV29-1 | CSSRAGWGRNTEAFF | TGCAGCTCCCGAGCTGGATGGGGTAGGAACACTGAAGCTTTCTTT
TRBJ2-7 | . | many | TRBV28 | CASSLQGREQYF | TGTGCCAGCAGTTTGCAGGGCCGCGAGCAGTACTTC
TRBJ1-1 | TRBD1 | many | TRBV29-1 | CSGGQVNTEAFF | TGCAGCGGGGGACAGGTAAACACTGAAGCTTTCTTT
TRBJ2-2 | . | many | TRBV12-3/TRBV12-4 | CASSFLKNTGELFF | TGTGCCAGCAGTTTCCTCAAGAACACCGGGGAGCTGTTTTTT
TRBJ1-6 | . | many | TRBV10-3 | CAISEFGAPSSYNSPLHF | TGTGCCATCAGTGAGTTTGGGGCACCGAGCTCCTATAATTCACCCCTCCACTTT
TRBJ2-1 | . | . | TRBV9 | CASSVYGSYNEQFF | TGTGCCAGCAGCGTCTACGGTTCCTACAATGAGCAGTTCTTC
TRBJ1-2 | TRBD1 | many | TRBV6-5 | CASSPGQGIYGYTF | TGTGCCAGCAGCCCCGGACAGGGGATCTATGGCTACACCTTC
TRBJ1-4 | TRBD1 | few | TRBV28 | CASSSRWTGTEEKLFF | TGTGCCAGCAGTTCTAGGTGGACAGGGACGGAAGAAAAACTGTTTTTT
TRBJ1-1 | . | . | TRBV30 | CAWTSSGPGTEAFF | TGTGCCTGGACTTCCTCGGGGCCGGGGACTGAAGCTTTCTTT
TRBJ1-1 | . | few | TRBV12-3/TRBV12-4 | CASSAGGTLNTEAFF | TGTGCCAGCAGTGCCGGGGGCACACTGAACACTGAAGCTTTCTTT
TRBJ1-2 | . | . | TRBV10-3 | CAISEATLNYGYTF | TGTGCCATCAGTGAGGCCACCCTTAACTATGGCTACACCTTC
TRBJ2-5 | TRBD2 | few | TRBV3-1 | CASRLAGGYQETQYF | TGTGCCAGCAGGCTAGCGGGAGGTTATCAAGAGACCCAGTACTTC
TRBJ2-3 | . | . | TRBV24-1 | CATSVGGSPDTQYF | TGTGCCACCAGTGTCGGAGGGAGTCCAGATACGCAGTATTTT
TRBJ2-1 | . | few | TRBV19 | CASSPHKGDNEQFF | TGTGCCAGTAGCCCCCATAAAGGGGACAATGAGCAGTTCTTC
TRBJ2-7 | . | many | TRBV6-5 | CASSYSSLGSYEQYF | TGTGCCAGCAGTTACTCGAGCCTGGGGTCCTACGAGCAGTACTTC
TRBJ1-2 | . | . | TRBV2 | CASTEEMAVYGYTF | TGTGCCAGTACCGAGGAGATGGCAGTCTATGGCTACACCTTC
TRBJ2-3 | TRBD2 | medium-sized | TRBV10-3 | CAISAGLTDTDTQYF | TGTGCCATCAGTGCGGGACTAACCGACACAGATACGCAGTATTTT
TRBJ2-1 | TRBD2 | . | TRBV20-1 | CSARGLAGAPSF | TGCAGTGCTAGGGGACTAGCGGGAGCTCCGTCCTTC
TRBJ1-2 | . | many | TRBV3-1 | CASSHGYGYTF | TGTGCCAGCAGTCACGGGTATGGCTACACCTTC
TRBJ1-1 | . | few | TRBV11-2 | CASSLEVAGNTEAFF | TGTGCCAGCAGCTTAGAGGTGGCGGGGAACACTGAAGCTTTCTTT
TRBJ2-7 | TRBD2 | . | TRBV29-1 | CSVVLAGLYEQYF | TGCAGCGTGGTTCTAGCGGGGCTCTACGAGCAGTACTTC